These T cell receptor beta chains were read from a single sample in a study of tumor-infiltrating lymphocytes in primary liver carcinoma. TCRdb used MiXCR to reprocess the multiplex PCR reads, holding one entry per CDR3 protein. The sample has under 45,000 distinct CDR3 sequences; just under 75% are singletons. The sequenced sample consisted of liver tumor tissue from sampling region 4. These receptors came from a man in his forties or fifties with primary liver carcinoma and hepatitis B virus infection. CDR3s include the opening cysteine and the closing phenylalanine or tryptophan. The order of the fields is clone size, D gene, J gene, V gene, CDR3 protein, CDR3 DNA. D genes are given only for firm matches. Clone sizes are given selectively: once, few, many, or a class where the clone is expanded.

>.|TRBD1|TRBJ2-7|TRBV6-6
CPSSPGLNRGQNYKQYF
TGTCCCAGCAGCCCTGGACTAAACAGGGGGCAGAATTACAAGCAGTACTTC
>.|TRBD1|TRBJ2-1|TRBV5-4
CASSFDRGLSYYEQLF
TGTGCCAGCAGCTTTGACAGGGGGCTTTCCTACTATGAGCAGCTCTTC
>.|TRBD1|TRBJ2-5|TRBV6-5
CTSSQQGWEETQCF
TGTACCAGCAGCCAACAGGGGTGGGAAGAAACCCAGTGCTTC
>few|.|TRBJ2-2|TRBV6-2/TRBV6-3
CASSPSHTGGLFF
TGTGCCAGCAGCCCCTCGCACACCGGGGGGCTGTTTTTT
>.|.|TRBJ1-2|TRBV11-1
CASGLVHNYGYTF
TGTGCTAGCGGTTTGGTCCATAACTATGGCTACACCTTC
>.|.|TRBJ2-3|TRBV7-9
CASNHCTDTQYF
TGTGCCAGCAACCACTGCACAGATACGCAGTATTTT
>.|TRBD2|TRBJ2-3|TRBV28
CASLGGAGVSTDTQYF
TGTGCCAGCCTGGGAGGAGCGGGAGTGAGTACAGATACGCAGTATTTT
>once|TRBD1|TRBJ2-3|TRBV29-1
CSVSWTGASDTQYF
TGCAGCGTTTCCTGGACAGGGGCATCAGATACACAGTATTTT
>.|.|TRBJ2-6|TRBV4-3
CASSQDPGSGTNVLTF
TGCGCTAGCAGCCAAGATCCCGGCTCTGGGACCAATGTCCTGACTTTC
>many|TRBD1|TRBJ2-1|TRBV9
CASSAHVGGMSEQFF
TGTGCCAGCAGCGCCCACGTAGGGGGCATGAGTGAGCAGTTCTTC
>.|.|TRBJ2-3|TRBV30
CAWSVSRILYTDTQYF
TGTGCCTGGAGTGTGTCCCGGATCTTATACACAGATACGCAGTATTTT
>once|TRBD1|TRBJ2-7|TRBV28
CASSLPGQSYERYF
TGTGCCAGCAGCTTACCGGGACAGTCCTACGAGCGGTACTTC
>.|.|TRBJ1-5|TRBV30
CAWALAGDRNQSQHF
TGTGCCTGGGCCCTCGCGGGGGACCGCAATCAGTCCCAACATTTT
>many|.|TRBJ2-4|TRBV2
CASSVVGDVQYF
TGTGCCAGCAGTGTGGTTGGGGACGTTCAGTACTTC
>.|.|TRBJ1-6|TRBV6-5
CASYTVYNSPLHF
TGTGCCAGTTATACGGTCTATAATTCACCCCTCCACTTT
>.|.|TRBJ2-3|TRBV6-1
CANKSSTDTRYF
TGTGCCAACAAGTCCAGCACAGATACGCGGTATTTT
>once|TRBD2|TRBJ2-1|TRBV5-4
CVSSLATSGRFYNEQFF
TGTGTCAGCAGCCTCGCAACTAGCGGGAGGTTCTACAATGAGCAGTTCTTC
>.|.|TRBJ2-7|TRBV5-1
CACRKTILNGEQHF
TGCGCCTGCAGGAAGACCATCTTAAACGGCGAGCAGCACTTC
>.|TRBD2|TRBJ2-5|TRBV4-3
CASSQAASGRTGEIQYF
TGCGCCAGCAGCCAAGCGGCTAGCGGGAGGACTGGTGAGATTCAGTACTTC
>.|TRBD2|TRBJ2-3|TRBV2
CASSRTRGAQVGNTQYF
TGTGCCAGCAGTCGGACTAGAGGGGCCCAAGTGGGAAATACGCAGTATTTT
>medium-sized|TRBD2|TRBJ2-1|TRBV6-2/TRBV6-3
CASSRRLLAANEQFF
TGTGCCAGCAGTCGACGACTACTAGCGGCCAATGAGCAGTTCTTC
>.|.|TRBJ2-7|TRBV12-3/TRBV12-4
CTSSTQGFGYEQYF
TGTACCAGCAGTACACAGGGTTTCGGCTACGAGCAATACTTC
>.|.|TRBJ2-3|TRBV29-1
CSVFGTGASDTQYF
TGCAGCGTCTTCGGGACGGGGGCGTCAGATACGCAGTATTTT
>once|.|TRBJ2-4|TRBV11-2
CASTASAVAKNIQYF
TGTGCCAGCACCGCTTCAGCGGTAGCCAAGAACATTCAGTACTTC
>.|TRBD2|TRBJ2-5|TRBV5-1
CASSLSLAEATQYF
TGCGCCAGCAGCTTGAGCCTAGCGGAAGCTACCCAGTACTTC
>.|TRBD1|TRBJ2-7|TRBV28
CASNPGTGRYEQYF
TGCGCCAGCAACCCCGGGACAGGTAGATACGAGCAGTACTTC
>once|.|TRBJ2-6|TRBV12-3/TRBV12-4
CASTISGVNVLTF
TGTGCCAGCACCATCTCTGGGGTTAACGTCCTTACTTTC
>.|.|TRBJ1-6|TRBV11-1
CVSSRTLVSPHHF
TGTGTCAGCAGCCGGACGCTGGTTTCACCCCACCACTTT
>.|.|TRBJ2-5|TRBV29-1
CSVFLPAGRGGTQYF
TGCAGCGTTTTCTTACCGGCGGGAAGGGGAGGGACCCAGTACTTC
>medium-sized|.|TRBJ2-3|TRBV29-1
CSAEGGAGITDTQYF
TGCAGCGCTGAGGGCGGGGCCGGCATCACAGATACGCAGTATTTT
>.|.|TRBJ2-7|TRBV30
CAWSVPGSGPYEQYF
TGTGCCTGGAGTGTACCCGGGTCAGGACCCTACGAGCAGTACTTC
>few|.|TRBJ2-5|TRBV19
CASSTRRHETQYF
TGTGCCAGTAGTACCAGACGGCATGAGACCCAGTACTTT
>.|.|TRBJ1-5|TRBV6-6
CASSPGRGAGQPQHF
TGTGCTAGCAGTCCCGGGAGGGGGGCAGGTCAGCCCCAGCATTTT
>.|.|TRBJ1-5|TRBV4-1
CASSPINGSNQPQHF
TGCGCCAGCAGTCCCATAAATGGGAGCAATCAGCCCCAGCACTTT
>.|.|TRBJ2-7|TRBV11-2
CAGRSNSYEQYF
TGTGCTGGCAGATCGAACAGCTACGAGCAGTACTTC
>.|TRBD2|TRBJ2-7|TRBV6-4
CTSSDPTSGVYEQHF
TGTACCAGCAGTGACCCGACTAGCGGGGTCTACGAGCAGCACTTC
>.|.|TRBJ2-2|TRBV6-2/TRBV6-3
CASTPVRTGELLF
TGTGCTAGCACCCCGGTGAGGACCGGGGAGCTGCTTTTT
>few|.|TRBJ2-1|TRBV11-2
CASSLLAAYNEQFF
TGTGCCAGCAGCTTATTAGCGGCCTACAATGAGCAGTTCTTC
>.|TRBD2|TRBJ2-7|TRBV5-1
CASSLSGTRSYEQCF
TGTGCCAGCAGCTTGTCTGGGACTAGGAGTTACGAGCAGTGCTTC
>.|.|TRBJ2-7|TRBV4-2
CASSQDRGSGYEQHF
TGTGCCAGCAGCCAGGATAGGGGGAGCGGCTACGAGCAGCACTTC
>.|.|TRBJ1-1|TRBV29-1
CSVRSSGGNTEAIF
TGCAGCGTCCGCTCGTCCGGGGGAAACACTGAAGCTATCTTT
>.|.|TRBJ2-2|TRBV11-2
CASSDVRRRTGELFF
TGTGCCAGCAGCGATGTCCGGAGGAGGACCGGGGAGCTGTTTTTT
>many|.|TRBJ2-1|TRBV24-1
CATSEGPCNEQFF
TGTGCCACCAGTGAAGGTCCCTGCAATGAGCAGTTCTTC
>.|TRBD2|TRBJ2-1|TRBV14
CAASVVAGWVNNEQFF
TGTGCCGCCAGTGTCGTAGCGGGATGGGTAAACAATGAGCAGTTCTTC
>many|.|TRBJ2-5|TRBV28
CASSLGAPETQYF
TGTGCCAGCAGTTTGGGAGCCCCAGAGACCCAGTACTTC
>.|TRBD2|TRBJ2-1|TRBV28
CASSLPQGAASGMAYNEHFF
TGTGCCAGCAGTTTACCGCAAGGGGCGGCTAGCGGGATGGCGTACAACGAGCACTTCTTC
>.|TRBD1|TRBJ1-5|TRBV12-3/TRBV12-4
CASSTAPRQGNQPQHF
TGTGCCAGCAGTACAGCTCCGCGACAGGGCAATCAGCCCCAGCACTTT
>.|.|TRBJ1-5|TRBV21-1
CASNLDRTGGGQPQHF
TGTGCCAGCAACCTCGACCGGACAGGGGGCGGTCAGCCCCAGCATTTT
>.|.|TRBJ2-3|TRBV10-3
CVISEGRQSTDTQYF
TGTGTCATCAGTGAGGGGAGACAATCCACAGATACACAGTATTTT
>.|.|TRBJ2-1|TRBV11-3
CTSSLNANEQFF
TGTACTAGCAGCTTAAATGCCAATGAGCAATTCTTC
>.|.|TRBJ1-6|TRBV4-3
CARSQNLQGQGSSYNSSLHF
TGCGCCAGGAGCCAAAATCTCCAAGGGCAGGGGTCGTCCTATAATTCATCCCTCCACTTT
>medium-sized|.|TRBJ2-2|TRBV29-1
CSVYTGNTGELFF
TGCAGCGTTTATACAGGGAACACCGGGGAGCTGTTTTTT
>once|.|TRBJ2-2|TRBV7-2
CANSSRISSTGELFF
TGTGCCAACAGCTCCCGGATTAGCAGCACCGGGGAGTTGTTTTTT
>.|.|TRBJ2-7|TRBV7-8
CASSLSQIYEQYF
TGTGCCAGCAGCTTATCCCAGATCTATGAGCAGTACTTC
>.|.|TRBJ1-1|TRBV30
CAWRFVMNIEAFF
TGTGCCTGGAGATTTGTCATGAACATTGAAGCTTTCTTT
>.|.|TRBJ2-7|TRBV29-1
CSAGWGSHVQYF
TGCAGCGCGGGTTGGGGTAGTCACGTCCAGTACTTC
>.|TRBD1|TRBJ2-1|TRBV6-5
CTSSRAGQANNEQFF
TGTACCAGCAGTCGCGCCGGACAGGCGAACAATGAGCAGTTCTTC
>many|TRBD1|TRBJ1-1|TRBV20-1
CSARAPTGGTMNTEAFF
TGCAGTGCTAGAGCACCGACAGGGGGGACGATGAACACTGAAGCTTTCTTT
>few|TRBD2|TRBJ2-1|TRBV19
CASSSLAGTYNEQFF
TGTGCCAGTAGTAGTCTAGCGGGGACTTACAATGAGCAGTTCTTC